Following are 14 T cell receptor beta chains from one sample sequenced in a study of OX40 agonist ivuxolimab in advanced cancers. The protocol was immunoSEQ multiplex PCR, while the TCRdb copy is restricted to in-frame clones and leaves out a portion. This sample has approximately 30,000 clones, with approximately 89% found just once. Specimen: CD4+ or CD8+ T cells sorted from blood, collected in a trial of the OX40 agonist ivuxolimab. The receptors derive from an adult with an advanced solid tumor such as melanoma, head and neck, liver or kidney cancer.

The rearrangement joins TRBV11-2 to TRBJ2-2; 10 nucleotides line up with TRBD1. V dropped 4 bases and J dropped 1; count of bases not matched to a gene: 0. The CDR3 contains 15 residues. Germline V gene sequence: CDR1 SGHAT, CDR2 FQNNGV. The CDR3 DNA follows: TGTGCCAGCAGCTGGGACAGGGGGAACACCGGGGAGCTGTTTTTT. Amino acid sequence: CASSWDRGNTGELFF.

In nucleotides, the CDR3 is TGTGCCAGTAGTGTTAGCAGGGGGGGCCCCTACAATGAGCAGTTCTTC. Protein: CASSVSRGGPYNEQFF. The chain uses TRBV19 and TRBJ2-1; either TRBD1 or TRBD2 may supply D (7 bases each). CDR1 is LNHDA and CDR2 is SQIVND in the germline V gene (reference sequence). The CDR3 spans 16 residues. V dropped 5 bases and J dropped 2 bases, with 16 bases sitting between them.

This clone occurred a few times. V is TRBV30 and J is TRBJ1-1, with D hard to call. This CDR3 has 14 residues. Germline loops: CDR1 GTSNPN, CDR2 SVGIG (reference sequence). Trimming left V 3 bases short and J 0 bases short, with 11 bases between. CDR3 in DNA: TGTGCCTGGAGCTTGGAGTACGTGAACACTGAAGCTTTCTTT. Its protein is CAWSLEYVNTEAFF.

V and J are TRBV5-6 and TRBJ1-2, with D perhaps TRBD1 (6 bases). Germline V gene data show CDR1 as SGHDT and CDR2 as YYEEEE. Trimming took off 0 bases at V and 6 bases at J, with 9 bases between the two ends. The CDR3 has 13 residues. Here the CDR3 reads CASSLGTVNGYTF. The CDR3, as DNA: TGTGCCAGCAGCTTGGGGACAGTAAATGGCTACACCTTC. The complete variable domain, with remaining parts taken from reference TRBV5-6 and TRBJ1-2, reads DAGVTQSPTHLIKTRGQQVTLRCSPKSGHDTVSWYQQALGQGPQFIFQYYEEEERQRGNFPDRFSGHQFPNYSSELNVNALLLGDSALYLCASSLGTVNGYTFGSGTRLTVV.

The genes are TRBV9 and TRBJ2-7; 7 bases fit TRBD1. The CDR3 totals 15 residues. V was pared by 3 bases and J by 1 base, with 7 bases of the junction left unmatched. The V gene's germline CDR1 is SGDLS and CDR2 YYNGEE. CDR3 region: CASSATGQFSYEQYF. The CDR3 nucleotides read TGTGCCAGCAGCGCGACGGGACAGTTTTCCTACGAGCAGTACTTC.

The chain uses TRBV6-1 and TRBJ2-1; perhaps TRBD1 as D (6 bases). Per germline, CDR1 MNHNS and CDR2 SASEGT. V lost 8 bases and J lost 5, with 13 bases in between. The CDR3 loop spans 13 amino acids. The CDR3 protein is CASCRTANNEQFF. The CDR3 DNA is TGTGCCAGCTGTCGGACAGCTAACAATGAGCAGTTCTTC.

This clone was recorded once. CDR3 sequence: CASSLMKEETQYF. The CDR3 region has the DNA TGCGCCAGCAGCCTGATGAAGGAAGAGACCCAGTACTTC. V is TRBV5-1 and J is TRBJ2-5; D gene ambiguous. The germline V gene has CDR1 SGHRS and CDR2 YFSETQ. The V end was cut by 4 bases, the J end by 3 bases, with 10 bases between. The CDR3 is made up of 13 amino acids.

This clone turned up a few times. This CDR3 is CASSLGSGHNEKLFF. CDR3 DNA: TGTGCCAGCAGCTTAGGGTCAGGACATAATGAAAAACTGTTTTTT. The rearrangement uses TRBV7-9 and TRBJ1-4; tentative D call: TRBD1 (5 bases). The CDR3 is made up of 15 amino acids. The V end was cut by 1 base, the J end by 4 bases, with 10 bases between. Germline CDR1 SEHNR, CDR2 FQNEAQ (reference sequence).

This clone was counted only a few times. The chain uses TRBV7-9 and TRBJ2-5; tentative D call: TRBD2 (6 bases). Trimming removed 1 base at V and 5 bases at J, with 11 bases between. The CDR3 consists of 14 residues. Germline V gives CDR1 SEHNR, CDR2 FQNEAQ (reference sequence). The chain's CDR3 is CASSLVEGGETQYF. CDR3 bases: TGTGCCAGCAGCTTAGTGGAGGGCGGGGAGACCCAGTACTTC.

This clone has just one count. The rearrangement joins TRBV28 to TRBJ2-7; D possibly matches TRBD1 or TRBD2 (6 bases each). The CDR3 extends over 14 amino acids. Trimming left V 5 bases short and J 4 bases short, with 15 bases between. CDR1 is MDHEN and CDR2 is SYDVKM in the germline V gene. The CDR3, as DNA: TGTGCCAGCAGTGCCACAGGAGGGGGATACGAGCAGTACTTC. Its translation: CASSATGGGYEQYF.

The V gene is TRBV5-1, the J gene TRBJ2-1, with a weak D call TRBD2 (5 bases). Germline assignment: CDR1 SGHRS and CDR2 YFSETQ. The CDR3 contains 14 residues. Trimming took 1 base from V and 7 from J, leaving 12 bases between them. The CDR3 reads CASSLLIGSNEQFF. The CDR3 DNA follows: TGCGCCAGCAGCTTGCTGATAGGGAGTAATGAGCAGTTCTTC.

The V call is TRBV5-1, the J call TRBJ2-5; D unresolved. From germline, CDR1 is SGHRS and CDR2 YFSETQ. V shed 3 bases and J shed 3 bases, with 6 bases lying between them. This CDR3 is 12 amino acids long. As DNA, the CDR3 is TGCGCCAGCAGCTCAGGAGAAGAGACCCAGTACTTC. It yields the protein CASSSGEETQYF.

The V and J genes are TRBV5-4 and TRBJ2-7; D call uncertain. Germline-derived CDR1 and CDR2 are SGHNT and YYREEE (reference sequence). Trimming cost V 0 bases and J 2 bases, with 9 bases left between them. The CDR3 covers 14 residues. The CDR3, as DNA: TGTGCCAGCAGCTTGGCCGGACGGCCCTACGAGCAGTACTTC. Protein sequence: CASSLAGRPYEQYF.

This rearrangement joins TRBV27 to TRBJ2-1; D is ambiguous. Looked up from germline, CDR1 is MNHEY and CDR2 is SMNVEV (reference sequence). The CDR3 has 15 amino acids. Trimming removed 5 bases at V and 4 bases at J, with 15 bases between. CDR3 bases: TGTGCCAGCAGTCTAGAAGAAGGATCTTACAATGAGCAGTTCTTC. It specifies CASSLEEGSYNEQFF.